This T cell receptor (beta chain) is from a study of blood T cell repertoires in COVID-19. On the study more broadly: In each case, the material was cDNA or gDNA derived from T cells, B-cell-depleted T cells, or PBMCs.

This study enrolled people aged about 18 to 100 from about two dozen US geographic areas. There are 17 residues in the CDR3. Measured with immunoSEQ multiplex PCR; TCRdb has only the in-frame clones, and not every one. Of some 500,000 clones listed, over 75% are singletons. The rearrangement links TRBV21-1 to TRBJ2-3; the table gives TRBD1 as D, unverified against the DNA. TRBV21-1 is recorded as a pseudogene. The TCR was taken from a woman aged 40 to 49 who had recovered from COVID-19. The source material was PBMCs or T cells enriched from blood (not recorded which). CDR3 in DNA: TGTGCCAGCAGCAGAGAGGGGGCGGGTCATGCCACAGATACGCAGTATTTT. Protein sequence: CASSREGAGHATDTQYF.